This T cell receptor (beta chain) was identified during a study of shared clonotypes between healthy human individuals. V lost 2 bases and J 8 bases, leaving 13 bases between the germline ends. There are 15 residues in the CDR3. Germline V gives CDR1 SGHTA, CDR2 FQGNSA. Unsorted PBMC replicate PCRs used around 300 ng DNA, approximately 30,000 T cell genomes. Assay: immunoSEQ multiplex PCR; the TCRdb copy retains only in-frame clones and omits some. The profile covers fewer than 550,000 clones, with 75% to 80% appearing a single time and approximately 12% taken by the ten largest. The sample taken for sequencing was PBMCs. This receptor was taken from a woman between 35 and 50 years old in good health. Some clones in this sample may be carry-over from other donors' samples. V is TRBV7-2 and J is TRBJ1-6; possibly TRBD1 for D (6 bases). CDR3 protein: CASSLQGLGYSPLHF. In DNA, the CDR3 is TGTGCCAGCAGCTTACAGGGGTTGGGTTATTCACCCCTCCACTTT.